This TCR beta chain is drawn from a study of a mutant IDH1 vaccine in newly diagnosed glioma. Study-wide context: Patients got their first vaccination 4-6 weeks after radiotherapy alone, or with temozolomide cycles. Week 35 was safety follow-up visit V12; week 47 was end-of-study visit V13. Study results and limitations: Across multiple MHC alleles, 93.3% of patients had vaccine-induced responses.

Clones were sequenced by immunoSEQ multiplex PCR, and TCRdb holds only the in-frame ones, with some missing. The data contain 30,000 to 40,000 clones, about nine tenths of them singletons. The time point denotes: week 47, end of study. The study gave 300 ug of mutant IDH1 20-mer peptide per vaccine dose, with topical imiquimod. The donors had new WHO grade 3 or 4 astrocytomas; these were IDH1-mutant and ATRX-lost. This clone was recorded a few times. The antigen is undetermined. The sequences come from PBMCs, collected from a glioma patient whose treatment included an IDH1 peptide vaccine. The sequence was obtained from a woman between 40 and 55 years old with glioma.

The CDR3 DNA reads as TGTGCCAGCAGTTACTCGAACGGAGGGAACCAGCCCCAGCATTTT. This encodes CASSYSNGGNQPQHF. J is TRBJ1-5 and V is TRBV6-5; D call uncertain. CDR1 and CDR2 from the germline V gene are MNHEY and SVGAGI. This CDR3 contains 15 residues. The V and J ends lost 0 bases and 7 bases respectively, with 13 bases between them.